This section outlines one T cell receptor beta chain sequence together with its context. Produced via immunoSEQ multiplex PCR; TCRdb's table is partial and in-frame only. Of around 58,000 clones in the sample, just under 90% were seen once. V shed 8 bases and J shed 4 bases, with 15 bases lying between them. CDR1 and CDR2 from the germline V gene are SEHNR and FQNEAQ (reference sequence). The CDR3 length is 15 residues. This sample stems from a study of technical replicates of blood from a handful of donors. The sequence derives from a human donor in good health. Some clones in this sample may be carry-over from other donors' samples. The sequenced sample was PBMCs. The V and J genes are TRBV7-9 and TRBJ1-6, with D tentatively TRBD1 (5 bases). The CDR3, as DNA: TGTGCCAGCGGAGCAGGGCTGGGATATAATTCACCCCTCCACTTT. Translation gives CASGAGLGYNSPLHF.